This passage covers 2 T cell receptor beta chains from one sample sequenced in a study of blood T cell repertoires in COVID-19. Repertoires were generated with immunoSEQ multiplex PCR, while TCRdb's copy carries only in-frame clones and drops some. The table shows some 250,000 clones, with roughly nine tenths occurring only once. Sequenced material: peripheral blood. Every receptor here comes from a man aged 55 to 70 with acute or convalescent COVID-19.

This chain joins TRBV12-3 or TRBV12-4 and TRBJ2-3, with D maybe TRBD2 (6 bases). The CDR3 spans 12 residues. The germline V and J ends were trimmed by 6 bases and 6 bases, with 10 bases remaining between them. The CDR3 region has the DNA TGTGCCAGCAGACGGAGCGGGGATACGCAGTATTTT. Protein sequence: CASRRSGDTQYF.

This clone has a single count. This sequence joins TRBV21-1 and TRBJ2-5; the D call in the table, TRBD1, was not verified against the DNA. TRBV21-1 is a known pseudogene. This CDR3 is built from 12 residues. The CDR3 protein is CASIRDRETQYF. Written as DNA, the CDR3 is TGTGCCAGCATCCGGGACAGGGAGACCCAGTACTTC.